This T cell receptor (beta chain) was retrieved from a study of Ad26.COV2.S vaccination and SARS-CoV-2 variants. The CDR3 extends over 15 amino acids. The trim removed 4 bases at V and 2 bases at J, leaving 5 bases unmatched. CDR1 and CDR2 (germline): LGHDT, YNNKEL (reference sequence). The assay was immunoSEQ multiplex PCR, and TCRdb's table has in-frame clones only and misses some. The sample consists of about half a million clones, roughly nine tenths of them appearing once. Specified treatment: roughly 18 received Ad26.COV2.S at low or high dose, single or two shots; several received placebo; per-sample allocation not given. Repertoires come from day 63 after the first vaccine or placebo injection.

The material sequenced was peripheral blood, taken in a trial of Ad26.COV2.S vaccine versus placebo. The chain couples TRBV3-1 (or the pseudogene TRBV3-2) to TRBJ1-3; TRBD1 aligns across 7 bases. This sequence was found in a person aged 18-60 years who received the Ad26.COV2.S COVID-19 vaccine or a placebo. Written as DNA, the CDR3 is TGTGCCAGCAGCCTTCGGACAGGAACTGGAAACACCATATATTTT. Its translation is CASSLRTGTGNTIYF.